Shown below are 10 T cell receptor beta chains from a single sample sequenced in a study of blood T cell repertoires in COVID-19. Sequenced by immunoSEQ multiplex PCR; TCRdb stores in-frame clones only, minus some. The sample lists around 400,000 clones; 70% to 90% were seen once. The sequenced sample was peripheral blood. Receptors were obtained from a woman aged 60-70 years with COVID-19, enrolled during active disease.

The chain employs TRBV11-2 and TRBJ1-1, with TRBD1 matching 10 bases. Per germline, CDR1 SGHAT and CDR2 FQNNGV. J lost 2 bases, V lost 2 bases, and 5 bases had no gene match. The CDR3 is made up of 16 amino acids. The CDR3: CASSLRQGAGNTEAFF. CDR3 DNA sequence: TGTGCCAGCAGCTTAAGACAGGGGGCTGGAAACACTGAAGCTTTCTTT.

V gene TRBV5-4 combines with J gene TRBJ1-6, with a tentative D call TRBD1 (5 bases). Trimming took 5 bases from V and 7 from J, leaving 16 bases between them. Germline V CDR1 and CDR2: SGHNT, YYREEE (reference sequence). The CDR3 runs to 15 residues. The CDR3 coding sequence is TGTGCCAGCAGACTTCAGGGTGGGATCAATTCACCCCTCCACTTT. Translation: CASRLQGGINSPLHF.

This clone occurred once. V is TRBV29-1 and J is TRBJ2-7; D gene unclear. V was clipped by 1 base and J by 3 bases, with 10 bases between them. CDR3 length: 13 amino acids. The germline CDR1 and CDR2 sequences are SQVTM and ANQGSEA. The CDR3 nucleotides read TGCAGCGTTGAAGGAGTAAGCAACTACGAGCAGTACTTC. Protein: CSVEGVSNYEQYF.

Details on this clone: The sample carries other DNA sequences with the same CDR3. CDR3 in amino acids: CASSLVAGSTEAFF. Written as DNA, the CDR3 is TGCGCCAGCAGCTTGGTAGCGGGAAGCACTGAAGCTTTCTTT. This chain uses TRBV5-1 with TRBJ1-1, with D unresolved. Trimming pared 0 bases from V and 4 bases from J, leaving 10 bases between. Germline CDR1 and CDR2: SGHRS and YFSETQ. The CDR3 loop spans 14 amino acids.

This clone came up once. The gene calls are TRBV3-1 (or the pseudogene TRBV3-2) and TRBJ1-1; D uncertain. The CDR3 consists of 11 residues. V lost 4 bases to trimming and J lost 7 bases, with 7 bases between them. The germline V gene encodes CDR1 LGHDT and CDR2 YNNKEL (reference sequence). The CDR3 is CASSLRGEAFF. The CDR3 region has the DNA TGTGCCAGCAGCCTCAGAGGTGAAGCTTTCTTT.

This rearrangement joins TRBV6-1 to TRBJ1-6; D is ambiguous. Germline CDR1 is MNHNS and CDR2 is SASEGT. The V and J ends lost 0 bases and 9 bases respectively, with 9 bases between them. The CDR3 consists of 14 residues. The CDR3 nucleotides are TGTGCCAGCAGTGAAGCCCACCTGCGTTCACCCCTCCACTTT. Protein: CASSEAHLRSPLHF.

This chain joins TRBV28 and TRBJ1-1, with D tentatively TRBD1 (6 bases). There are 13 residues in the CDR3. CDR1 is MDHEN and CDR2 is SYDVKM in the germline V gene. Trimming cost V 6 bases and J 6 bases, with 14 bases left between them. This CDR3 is CASSFRGNAEAFF. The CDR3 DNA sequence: TGTGCCAGCAGCTTCAGGGGAAACGCTGAAGCTTTCTTT.

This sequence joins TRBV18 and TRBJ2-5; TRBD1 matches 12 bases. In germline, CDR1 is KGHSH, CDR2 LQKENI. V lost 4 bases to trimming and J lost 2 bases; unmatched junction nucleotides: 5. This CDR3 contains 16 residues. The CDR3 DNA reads TGTGCCAGCTCACGGGGGACAGGGGGCCTACAAGAGACCCAGTACTTC. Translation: CASSRGTGGLQETQYF.

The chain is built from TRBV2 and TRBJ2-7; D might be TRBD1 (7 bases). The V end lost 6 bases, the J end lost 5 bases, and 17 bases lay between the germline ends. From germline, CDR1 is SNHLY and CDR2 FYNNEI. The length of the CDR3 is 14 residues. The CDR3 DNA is TGTGCCAGCAGCCCTTCGACAGGGAGGAACGAGCAGTACTTC. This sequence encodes CASSPSTGRNEQYF.

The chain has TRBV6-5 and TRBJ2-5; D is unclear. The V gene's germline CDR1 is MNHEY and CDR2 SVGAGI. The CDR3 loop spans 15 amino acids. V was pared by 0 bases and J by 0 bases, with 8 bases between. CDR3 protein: CASSYSYRYQETQYF. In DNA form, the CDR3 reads TGTGCCAGCAGTTACTCTTATAGATACCAAGAGACCCAGTACTTC.